This TCR beta chain originates from a study of T-cell memory formation after mild COVID-19. TCRdb fed the 5' RACE reads into MiXCR, producing one record per CDR3 protein. The sample shows 300,000 to 400,000 distinct CDR3 sequences, 28% of them seen only once. This CDR3 contains 17 residues. CDR1 is LGHDT, CDR2 YNNKEL, per germline (reference sequence). The V and J ends lost 0 bases and 4 bases respectively, with 17 bases between them. The sequencing input was PBMCs or a T cell subset sorted from them (not recorded which). This receptor was obtained from an adult woman who had mild COVID-19 (a few samples of this study predate the infection). Cell type and time point are not known. The chain links TRBV3-1 to TRBJ2-3; D gene uncertain. The CDR3 reads CASSQDRAIALADTQYF. The CDR3 DNA follows: TGTGCCAGCAGCCAAGATCGGGCCATCGCGCTAGCAGATACGCAGTATTTT.